Here is one TCR beta chain with its context. CDR1 is MNHEY, CDR2 SMNVEV, per germline (reference sequence). The CDR3 loop spans 14 amino acids. Deletions cut 6 bases from V and 2 bases from J, with 11 bases between. The data originate from a study of blood T cell repertoires in COVID-19. Using immunoSEQ multiplex PCR, the repertoire was profiled, and TCRdb retains in-frame clones only, with some absent. This table has 50,000 to 65,000 clones, around 90% appearing once. The rearrangement uses TRBV27 and TRBJ1-5; no firm D call. The sequencing sample was made of peripheral blood. This sequence was found in a man between 60 and 75 years old with acute or convalescent COVID-19. CDR3 residues: CASSLGRGNQPQHF. The CDR3 nucleotides read TGTGCCAGCAGCCTAGGGAGGGGCAATCAGCCCCAGCATTTT.